The source of this TCR beta chain is a study of T cells in Graves' hyperthyroidism and ophthalmopathy. About the research overall: The blood sample was taken at first diagnosis, before treatment began.

V lost 5 bases and J lost 3, with 18 bases in between. Germline loops: CDR1 SEHNR, CDR2 FQNEAQ (reference sequence). CDR3 length equals 16 residues. Notes on the study in general: Most thyroid clonotypes expanded above 0.001 were also detected in blood. Patients with ophthalmopathy were separated from those with stable hyperthyroidism by a 13 V-J model.

Using RNA transcripts as the source, TCR beta CDR3 regions were amplified. Using the HTBI primer set, a first-round RT-PCR was run on the TCR CDR3. From the multiplex PCR reads, TCRdb called clonotypes with MiXCR, one entry per CDR3 protein. The table shows around 300,000 distinct CDR3 sequences, with around 14% occurring only once. The table lists this clonotype with a few counts. Its antigen is still unknown. The origin of this receptor is a woman aged 30 to 39 with Graves' hyperthyroidism. The V gene is TRBV7-9, the J gene TRBJ2-3; D might be TRBD2 (6 bases). The specimen sequenced was blood. CDR3 sequence (DNA): TGTGCCAGCAGCGGCCGGGACTCCCCTAGGACAGATACGCAGTATTTT. This encodes CASSGRDSPRTDTQYF.